These 11 T cell receptor beta chains share one sample of origin, sequenced in a study of response to subunit inactivated influenza vaccine. In TCRdb, the RT-PCR reads were re-called with MiXCR into one record per CDR3 protein. Of 530,000 or so distinct CDR3 sequences in the sample, roughly 25% were seen once. The source was CD4+ T cells sorted from PBMCs, collected roughly 5 days after vaccination. These receptors were collected from a middle-aged man who received an inactivated influenza vaccine.

This sequence joins TRBV24-1 and TRBJ2-3; no definite D call. Germline V gene sequence: CDR1 KGHDR, CDR2 SFDVKD. CDR3 length equals 14 residues. V was cut by 2 bases and J by 4 bases, with 9 bases left in between. The CDR3 coding sequence is TGTGCCACCAGTGATTCCGGCCGGGCAGATACGCAGTATTTT. Its protein is CATSDSGRADTQYF.

The rearrangement joins TRBV20-1 to TRBJ1-4; D unresolved. CDR3 length equals 12 residues. V was trimmed by 7 bases and J by 3 bases, leaving 9 bases between them. Germline V CDR1 and CDR2: DFQATT, SNEGSKA (reference sequence). The CDR3 spells CSVNRPNEKLFF. The CDR3 DNA sequence: TGCAGTGTTAACAGACCTAATGAAAAACTGTTTTTT.

Only a few counts were recorded for this clonotype. The chain employs TRBV18 and TRBJ2-3; D is uncertain. Germline loops: CDR1 KGHSH, CDR2 LQKENI. Trimming removed 2 bases from V and 5 bases from J, with 5 bases in between. This CDR3 is built from 12 residues. DNA for the CDR3: TGTGCCAGCTCACCATTGTTAGATACGCAGTATTTT. It yields the protein CASSPLLDTQYF.

The gene calls are TRBV21-1 and TRBJ1-1. TRBV21-1 is noted as a pseudogene. The CDR3 extends over 15 amino acids. The CDR3 region is CASSKDKEGNTEAFF. In DNA form, the CDR3 reads TGTGCCAGCAGCAAAGATAAGGAGGGGAACACTGAAGCTTTCTTT.

The chain carries TRBV18 and TRBJ2-5; D is ambiguous. The germline gives CDR1 KGHSH, CDR2 LQKENI. CDR3 size: 13 residues. The germline V and J ends were trimmed by 8 bases and 1 base, with 11 bases remaining between them. The CDR3 sequence: CASTYTFQETQYF. In DNA, the CDR3 is TGTGCCAGCACTTACACCTTCCAAGAGACCCAGTACTTC. The whole variable domain, remainder taken from reference TRBV18 and TRBJ2-5, is NAGVMQNPRHLVRRRGQEARLRCSPMKGHSHVYWYRQLPEEGLKFMVYLQKENIIDESGMPKERFSAEFPKEGPSILRIQQVVRGDSAAYFCASTYTFQETQYFGPGTRLLVL.

The V and J genes are TRBV2 and TRBJ2-5; D gene unclear. CDR1 SNHLY and CDR2 FYNNEI come from the germline V gene. The V end lost 6 bases, the J end lost 0 bases, and 11 bases lay between the germline ends. This CDR3 is 14 amino acids long. This CDR3 is CASSDQTYQETQYF. CDR3 DNA: TGTGCCAGCAGCGATCAAACGTACCAAGAGACCCAGTACTTC.

The V gene is TRBV12-3 or TRBV12-4, the J gene TRBJ2-5; no definite D call. CDR3 length: 12 amino acids. V was trimmed by 5 bases and J by 6 bases, leaving 10 bases between them. CDR3 coding DNA: TGTGCCAGCAGTGAAGAAAGACAGACCCAGTACTTC. Its protein product is CASSEERQTQYF.

The chain joins TRBV18 to TRBJ1-6; D is uncertain. CDR3 length: 13 amino acids. V lost 5 bases and J lost 7, with 9 bases in between. Germline CDR1 is KGHSH and CDR2 is LQKENI. The CDR3 spells CASSTGANSPLHF. CDR3 nucleotides: TGTGCCAGCTCAACGGGAGCGAATTCACCCCTCCACTTT. Variable domain in full (rest from reference TRBV18 and TRBJ1-6): NAGVMQNPRHLVRRRGQEARLRCSPMKGHSHVYWYRQLPEEGLKFMVYLQKENIIDESGMPKERFSAEFPKEGPSILRIQQVVRGDSAAYFCASSTGANSPLHFGNGTRLTVT.

This clonotype was observed a handful of times. V usage is TRBV5-1 and J usage is TRBJ1-2; D possibly corresponds to TRBD1 (5 bases). Per the germline V gene, CDR1 is SGHRS and CDR2 is YFSETQ. The CDR3 sequence is 13 residues long. The V gene lost 1 base and the J gene lost 5 bases, with 9 bases spanning the gap. CDR3 sequence reads: CASSLRGEYGYTF. The CDR3 DNA sequence: TGCGCCAGCAGCTTGAGGGGAGAGTATGGCTACACCTTC.

The chain uses TRBV7-2 and TRBJ1-2, with 9 bases identical to TRBD1. The germline V gene has CDR1 SGHTA and CDR2 FQGNSA. This CDR3 contains 17 residues. V shed 5 bases and J 8 bases; nucleotides not matched to a gene: 18. In DNA, the CDR3 is TGTGCCAGCAGCCCGCGGACAGGGGCGGGCGGCATTGGAGGCTACACCTTC. It encodes CASSPRTGAGGIGGYTF.

This clonotype was seen a handful of times. This chain uses TRBV20-1 with TRBJ2-1; D ambiguous. This CDR3 spans 12 amino acids. From germline, CDR1 is DFQATT and CDR2 SNEGSKA (reference sequence). V dropped 5 bases and J dropped 5 bases, with 10 bases sitting between them. The DNA of the CDR3 is TGCAGTGCTTCTAGGGCCCACAATGAGCAGTTCTTC. This sequence encodes CSASRAHNEQFF.